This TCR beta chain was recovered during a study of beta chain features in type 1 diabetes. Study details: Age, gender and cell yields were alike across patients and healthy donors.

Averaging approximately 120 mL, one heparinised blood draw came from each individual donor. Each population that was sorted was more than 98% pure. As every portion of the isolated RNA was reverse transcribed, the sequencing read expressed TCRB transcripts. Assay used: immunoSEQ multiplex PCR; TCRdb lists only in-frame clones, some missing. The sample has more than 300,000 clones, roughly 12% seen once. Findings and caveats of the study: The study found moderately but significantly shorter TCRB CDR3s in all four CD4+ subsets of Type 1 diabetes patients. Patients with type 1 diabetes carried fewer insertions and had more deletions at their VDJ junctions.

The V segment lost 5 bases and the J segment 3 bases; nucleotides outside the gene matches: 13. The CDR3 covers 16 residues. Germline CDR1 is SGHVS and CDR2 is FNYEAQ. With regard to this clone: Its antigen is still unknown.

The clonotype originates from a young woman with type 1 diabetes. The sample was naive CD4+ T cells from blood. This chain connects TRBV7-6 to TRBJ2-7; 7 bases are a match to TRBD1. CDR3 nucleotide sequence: TGTGCCAGCAGCCACACCTATCACAGGGGTGGCTACGAGCAGTACTTC. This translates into CASSHTYHRGGYEQYF.